The entry below describes one TCR beta chain. The sample originates from a study of blood T cell repertoires in COVID-19. Study-wide background: Collection of acute and convalescent COVID-19 samples took place in the United States, Italy and Spain. The cDNA or gDNA used as material had been derived from T cells, B-cell-depleted T cells, or PBMCs.

Libraries were prepared by immunoSEQ multiplex PCR; TCRdb keeps only in-frame clonotypes and omits some of them. The data show about 72,000 clones, with around 93% seen just once and approximately 4.8% held by the top ten. This TCR derives from an older woman with active COVID-19. The sequencing sample was made of peripheral blood.

The CDR3 sequence is CASSRTDGDEQYF. CDR3 nucleotide sequence: TGTGCCAGCAGCCGAACGGACGGGGACGAGCAGTACTTC. V gene TRBV7-9 combines with J gene TRBJ2-7, with D maybe TRBD2 (5 bases). CDR1 and CDR2 from the germline V gene are SEHNR and FQNEAQ (reference sequence). Trimming removed 5 bases at V and 5 bases at J, with 13 bases between. The CDR3 contains 13 residues. Full variable domain (missing parts from reference TRBV7-9 and TRBJ2-7): DTGVSQNPRHKITKRGQNVTFRCDPISEHNRLYWYRQTLGQGPEFLTYFQNEAQLEKSRLLSDRFSAERPKGSFSTLEIQRTEQGDSAMYLCASSRTDGDEQYFGPGTRLTVT.